The sequence of this T cell receptor beta chain was determined in a study of CD8 T cells in ankylosing spondylitis. TCRdb re-called the 5' RACE reads through MiXCR, storing one row per CDR3 protein. This sample has 85,000 to 100,000 distinct CDR3 sequences; about 9.1% occur once, and the top ten carry roughly 5.5%. This clonotype was counted at least ten times. Its antigen is undetermined. The CDR3 loop spans 18 amino acids. Germline assignment: CDR1 SGHAT and CDR2 FQDESV (reference sequence). The junction had 21 bases not matched to a gene; V was cut back by 5 bases and J by 8 bases. General study results and limits: Disease-associated clones were CD8+ and fairly uncommon in peripheral blood. Ankylosing spondylitis blood appeared to be characterized by a TCR beta motif of 7 to 9 highly homologous variants. Disease-linked clones were reportedly significantly enriched in matched ankylosing spondylitis synovial fluid.

The J gene is TRBJ1-2, the V gene TRBV11-1; TRBD1 aligns across 9 bases. This clonotype originated in a male donor with ankylosing spondylitis or in good health (not recorded which). Sequenced sample: blood, either unsorted or a sorted T cell fraction (not recorded which). CDR3 in amino acids: CASSPPIAYDRGSRGYTF. In DNA form, the CDR3 reads TGTGCCAGCAGCCCCCCGATAGCCTATGACAGGGGGTCGCGAGGCTACACCTTC.